This T cell receptor (beta chain) was sequenced for a study of shared clonotypes between healthy human individuals. Assay: immunoSEQ multiplex PCR; the TCRdb copy retains only in-frame clones and omits some. The sample has about a million clones, approximately 80% seen once. This clone was seen ten or more times. The sequence came from a man aged 18 to 29 in good health. Some clones in this sample may be carry-over from other donors' samples. Material: memory CD4+ T cells from PBMCs. Subset described: CD45RA-negative fraction.

This CDR3 is CASSLRTGAYNEQFF. For the CDR3, the DNA is TGTGCCAGCAGCTTGCGGACAGGGGCCTACAATGAGCAGTTCTTC. The chain has TRBV7-2 and TRBJ2-1; 9 nucleotides match TRBD1. Germline assignment: CDR1 SGHTA and CDR2 FQGNSA. The CDR3 has 15 amino acids. V lost 3 bases and J lost 2; bases outside the gene matches: 2.